These 26 T cell receptor beta chains share one sample of origin, sequenced in a study of radiotherapy plus CTLA-4 blockade in lung cancer. Some clones are missing from TCRdb's copy, which holds only in-frame ones; the method was immunoSEQ multiplex PCR. This table holds tens of thousands of clones, about 83% found once. This sample comprised peripheral blood, obtained from a patient treated with radiotherapy plus ipilimumab. The source is a human donor with non-small cell lung cancer who had stable disease on radiotherapy plus ipilimumab.

The rearrangement joins TRBV30 to TRBJ2-2; D gene uncertain. Germline V gives CDR1 GTSNPN, CDR2 SVGIG (reference sequence). The CDR3 runs to 13 residues. V gave up 0 bases and J gave up 7 bases, with 9 bases separating them. This CDR3 reads CAWSVPGGGELFF. The CDR3 DNA sequence: TGTGCCTGGAGTGTCCCGGGCGGCGGGGAGCTGTTTTTT.

This chain uses TRBV7-9 with TRBJ1-4; no definite D call. The germline gives CDR1 SEHNR, CDR2 FQNEAQ (reference sequence). Trimming shortened V by 1 base and J by 5 bases, and 11 bases separated the two germline ends. The CDR3 length is 15 residues. CDR3 nucleotide sequence: TGTGCCAGCAGCTTAGTGGCGGACTACAATGAAAAACTGTTTTTT. Residues: CASSLVADYNEKLFF.

CDR3 residues: CASSLRDSETQYF. The CDR3 DNA reads TGTGCCAGCAGCTTACGGGATTCGGAGACCCAGTACTTC. The chain carries TRBV7-2 and TRBJ2-5; perhaps TRBD2 as D (5 bases). Trimming cost V 2 bases and J 5 bases, with 9 bases left between them. In germline, CDR1 is SGHTA, CDR2 FQGNSA. The CDR3 runs to 13 residues.

The table lists this clone with a few counts. The rearrangement uses TRBV28 and TRBJ1-5; D is ambiguous. The V gene lost 8 bases and the J gene lost 5 bases, with 4 bases spanning the gap. The CDR3 sequence is 10 residues long. Germline V gives CDR1 MDHEN, CDR2 SYDVKM. The CDR3 reads CASGYQPQHF. CDR3 nucleotide sequence: TGTGCCAGCGGGTATCAGCCCCAGCATTTT.

This clone has more than one count but fewer than ten. The V and J genes are TRBV11-3 and TRBJ2-3, with D possibly TRBD1 on 6 matching bases. The germline V and J ends were trimmed by 0 bases and 3 bases, with 13 bases remaining between them. The CDR3 is 16 amino acids. The germline V gene encodes CDR1 SGHNT and CDR2 YENEEA. The CDR3 sequence is CASSLEAGARTDTQYF. In DNA, the CDR3 is TGTGCCAGCAGCTTAGAGGCAGGGGCGAGGACAGATACGCAGTATTTT.

The chain uses TRBV5-1 and TRBJ2-7, with 9 bases lining up with TRBD2. V lost 0 bases to trimming and J lost 7 bases; unmatched junction nucleotides: 8. CDR3 size: 15 residues. The germline gives CDR1 SGHRS, CDR2 YFSETQ. DNA for the CDR3: TGCGCCAGCAGCTTGGAACCTAGCGGGGCCAGGGAGCAGTACTTC. Protein sequence: CASSLEPSGAREQYF. Filled out from reference TRBV5-1 and TRBJ2-7, the complete variable domain reads KAGVTQTPRYLIKTRGQQVTLSCSPISGHRSVSWYQQTPGQGLQFLFEYFSETQRNKGNFPGRFSGRQFSNSRSEMNVSTLELGDSALYLCASSLEPSGAREQYFGPGTRLTVT.

The chain combines TRBV9 with TRBJ1-4, with D unclear. The V and J ends lost 0 bases and 8 bases respectively, with 11 bases between them. The CDR3 is made up of 14 amino acids. The germline V gene has CDR1 SGDLS and CDR2 YYNGEE. The CDR3, as DNA: TGTGCCAGCAGCGTAGGGGCGGTAGGGGAAAAACTGTTTTTT. Its translation is CASSVGAVGEKLFF. The full variable domain, with the rest looked up from reference TRBV9 and TRBJ1-4, is DSGVTQTPKHLITATGQRVTLRCSPRSGDLSVYWYQQSLDQGLQFLIQYYNGEERAKGNILERFSAQQFPDLHSELNLSSLELGDSALYFCASSVGAVGEKLFFGSGTQLSVL.

This chain uses TRBV27 with TRBJ2-7; no firm D call. From germline, CDR1 is MNHEY and CDR2 SMNVEV (reference sequence). Trimming took off 0 bases at V and 1 base at J, with 10 bases between the two ends. The CDR3 is 15 amino acids. The CDR3 loop is CASSLSFMGSYEQYF. The CDR3 region has the DNA TGTGCCAGCAGTTTATCGTTTATGGGATCCTACGAGCAGTACTTC.

The chain combines TRBV2 with TRBJ2-7, with unresolved D. Germline CDR1 and CDR2: SNHLY and FYNNEI. The CDR3 spans 13 residues. The V end lost 3 bases, the J end lost 3 bases, and 9 bases lay between the germline ends. CDR3 coding DNA: TGTGCCAGCAGTGAGGGTTACAACTACGAGCAGTACTTC. It yields the protein CASSEGYNYEQYF. The full variable domain, with the rest looked up from reference TRBV2 and TRBJ2-7, is EPEVTQTPSHQVTQMGQEVILRCVPISNHLYFYWYRQILGQKVEFLVSFYNNEISEKSEIFDDQFSVERPDGSNFTLKIRSTKLEDSAMYFCASSEGYNYEQYFGPGTRLTVT.

This clone has just a few counts. J is TRBJ2-7 and V is TRBV19; 7 nucleotides line up with TRBD2. CDR1 LNHDA and CDR2 SQIVND come from the germline V gene (reference sequence). This CDR3 is 14 amino acids long. V lost 3 bases to trimming and J lost 5 bases; unmatched junction nucleotides: 7. CDR3 loop: CASSMGGRPHEQYF. CDR3 coding DNA: TGTGCCAGTAGTATGGGGGGGAGGCCCCACGAGCAGTACTTC.

The V and J genes are TRBV5-1 and TRBJ1-5; D gene unclear. Germline V lookup: CDR1 SGHRS, CDR2 YFSETQ. The CDR3 contains 15 residues. The V end lost 4 bases, the J end lost 0 bases, and 11 bases lay between the germline ends. The CDR3 protein is CASSPMGTSNQPQHF. The CDR3 DNA sequence: TGCGCCAGCAGCCCTATGGGAACTAGCAATCAGCCCCAGCATTTT.

There are a few counts of this clone. The rearrangement links TRBV30 to TRBJ1-3; the D is unclear. Trimming pared 2 bases from V and 3 bases from J, leaving 8 bases between. The germline V gene has CDR1 GTSNPN and CDR2 SVGIG (reference sequence). The CDR3 consists of 13 residues. CDR3 residues: CAWSLDFGNTIYF. The CDR3 bases are TGTGCCTGGAGTTTGGATTTTGGAAACACCATATATTTT.

The V gene is TRBV18, the J gene TRBJ1-5; tentatively, D is TRBD1 (5 bases). The CDR3 consists of 14 residues. The germline V gene encodes CDR1 KGHSH and CDR2 LQKENI. V lost 3 bases and J 2 bases, leaving 8 bases between the germline ends. DNA of the CDR3: TGTGCCAGCTCACCGGGGGGAGGCAATCAGCCCCAGCATTTT. Residues: CASSPGGGNQPQHF.

A few counts support this clone. This chain links TRBV6-5 with TRBJ2-7, with 7 bases lining up with TRBD2. The CDR3 length is 14 residues. Per the germline V gene, CDR1 is MNHEY and CDR2 is SVGAGI. V shed 7 bases, J shed 7 bases, and the junction held 13 bases outside the gene matches. This CDR3 reads CASTLAGPGGEQYF. Written as DNA, the CDR3 is TGTGCCAGCACCCTCGCCGGGCCGGGGGGAGAGCAGTACTTC.

This clone came up a few times. This chain links TRBV7-9 with TRBJ1-2, with 9 bases lining up with TRBD1. With V trimmed by 5 bases and J by 2 bases, 9 bases remained unmatched. The CDR3 covers 16 residues. Germline CDR1 reads SEHNR; CDR2 reads FQNEAQ (reference sequence). Written as DNA, the CDR3 is TGTGCCAGCAGCGCGACTCTCGGGACAGGGAACTATGGCTACACCTTC. Amino acid sequence: CASSATLGTGNYGYTF. Based on the CDR3 plus reference TRBV7-9 and TRBJ1-2, the full variable domain is DTGVSQNPRHKITKRGQNVTFRCDPISEHNRLYWYRQTLGQGPEFLTYFQNEAQLEKSRLLSDRFSAERPKGSFSTLEIQRTEQGDSAMYLCASSATLGTGNYGYTFGSGTRLTVV.

The rearrangement joins TRBV7-2 to TRBJ2-5; D not certain. Trimming stripped 4 bases from V and 4 bases from J, with 4 bases between. CDR1 is SGHTA and CDR2 is FQGNSA in the germline V gene. This CDR3 has 11 amino acids. The CDR3 sequence is CASSSTETQYF. In DNA, the CDR3 is TGTGCCAGCAGCTCCACAGAGACCCAGTACTTC.

The CDR3: CAWSGGKDHYGYTF. The CDR3, as DNA: TGTGCCTGGAGTGGGGGGAAGGACCACTATGGCTACACCTTC. The chain has TRBV30 and TRBJ1-2, with D tentatively TRBD1 (5 bases). Germline V gives CDR1 GTSNPN, CDR2 SVGIG (reference sequence). CDR3 length: 14 amino acids. V was cut by 1 base and J by 3 bases, with 12 bases left in between.

J is TRBJ1-6 and V is TRBV2, with D unresolved. V gave up 8 bases and J gave up 5 bases, with 13 bases separating them. CDR1 and CDR2 from the germline V gene are SNHLY and FYNNEI. The CDR3 extends over 14 amino acids. The CDR3 is CASHMVRNNSPLHF. For the CDR3, the DNA is TGTGCCAGCCATATGGTGAGAAATAATTCACCCCTCCACTTT.

This sequence joins TRBV7-2 and TRBJ2-5; 8 bases match TRBD1. This CDR3 is built from 22 residues. Germline V gives CDR1 SGHTA, CDR2 FQGNSA. Losses at the gene ends were 0 bases for V and 2 bases for J; bases not matched to a gene: 23. CDR3 sequence: CASSLALVGVDRVSGVQETQYF. Written as DNA, the CDR3 is TGTGCCAGCAGCTTAGCTCTCGTAGGGGTGGACAGGGTATCGGGTGTACAAGAGACCCAGTACTTC.

The V call is TRBV19, the J call TRBJ2-3; perhaps TRBD1 as D (6 bases). With 5 bases removed from V and 3 bases from J, the gap between germline ends came to 9 bases. The CDR3 contains 13 residues. Germline-derived CDR1 and CDR2 are LNHDA and SQIVND (reference sequence). DNA of the CDR3: TGTGCCAGTAGTGTAGGACAGACAGATACGCAGTATTTT. Protein: CASSVGQTDTQYF. Filled out from reference TRBV19 and TRBJ2-3, the complete variable domain reads DGGITQSPKYLFRKEGQNVTLSCEQNLNHDAMYWYRQDPGQGLRLIYYSQIVNDFQKGDIAEGYSVSREKKESFPLTVTSAQKNPTAFYLCASSVGQTDTQYFGPGTRLTVL.

V usage is TRBV11-2 and J usage is TRBJ1-4; D not resolved. Per the germline V gene, CDR1 is SGHAT and CDR2 is FQNNGV. Deletions cut 8 bases from V and 3 bases from J, with 7 bases between. This CDR3 spans 12 amino acids. The CDR3 DNA follows: TGTGCCAGCGGGAGGTCTAATGAAAAACTGTTTTTT. Amino acids: CASGRSNEKLFF. Combining the CDR3 with reference TRBV11-2 and TRBJ1-4 gives the whole variable domain EAGVAQSPRYKIIEKRQSVAFWCNPISGHATLYWYQQILGQGPKLLIQFQNNGVVDDSQLPKDRFSAERLKGVDSTLKIQPAKLEDSAVYLCASGRSNEKLFFGSGTQLSVL.

The chain joins TRBV9 to TRBJ2-1, with D perhaps matching TRBD1 or TRBD2 (5 bases each). The CDR3 sequence is 17 residues long. The germline V gene encodes CDR1 SGDLS and CDR2 YYNGEE. The ends were cut back, 4 bases at V and 4 bases at J, with 21 bases in the middle. CDR3 DNA sequence: TGTGCCAGCAGCCGATCCCGAGAAGGGACGGGTTACAATGAGCAGTTCTTC. Protein sequence: CASSRSREGTGYNEQFF.

This clone occurred a few times. The genes are TRBV5-1 and TRBJ2-7; 14 positions agree with TRBD2. CDR3 length equals 15 residues. J lost 5 bases, V lost 0 bases, and 1 base had no gene match. Germline-derived CDR1 and CDR2 are SGHRS and YFSETQ. The CDR3 DNA reads as TGCGCCAGCAGCTTGGGACTAGCGGGAGGGGACGAGCAGTACTTC. Residues: CASSLGLAGGDEQYF. Together with reference TRBV5-1 and TRBJ2-7, the CDR3 gives the full variable domain: KAGVTQTPRYLIKTRGQQVTLSCSPISGHRSVSWYQQTPGQGLQFLFEYFSETQRNKGNFPGRFSGRQFSNSRSEMNVSTLELGDSALYLCASSLGLAGGDEQYFGPGTRLTVT.

CDR3 protein: CASSDSHEAFF. The CDR3 DNA follows: TGTGCCAGCAGCGACAGCCATGAAGCTTTCTTT. The chain employs TRBV28 and TRBJ1-1; tentatively, D is TRBD1 (5 bases). This CDR3 is 11 amino acids long. Germline-derived CDR1 and CDR2 are MDHEN and SYDVKM. Trimming took off 6 bases at V and 7 bases at J, with 9 bases between the two ends. Based on the CDR3 plus reference TRBV28 and TRBJ1-1, the full variable domain is DVKVTQSSRYLVKRTGEKVFLECVQDMDHENMFWYRQDPGLGLRLIYFSYDVKMKEKGDIPEGYSVSREKKERFSLILESASTNQTSMYLCASSDSHEAFFGQGTRLTVV.

This clone has only one observation. This chain joins TRBV7-9 and TRBJ2-6; D remains unclear. The CDR3 totals 13 residues. With 7 bases removed from V and 0 bases from J, the gap between germline ends came to 4 bases. Germline values: CDR1 SEHNR, CDR2 FQNEAQ (reference sequence). DNA for the CDR3: TGTGCCAGCACCCGCTCTGGGGCCAACGTCCTGACTTTC. Protein product: CASTRSGANVLTF.

This rearrangement joins TRBV27 to TRBJ2-3; D is perhaps TRBD2 (5 bases). There are 16 residues in the CDR3. CDR1 is MNHEY and CDR2 is SMNVEV in the germline V gene (reference sequence). V dropped 0 bases and J dropped 0 bases, with 10 bases sitting between them. For the CDR3, the DNA is TGTGCCAGCAGTTTATCGTTTAGAGGGAGCACAGATACGCAGTATTTT. Its protein product is CASSLSFRGSTDTQYF.